The source of this T cell receptor (beta chain) is a study of spatial heterogeneity in lung cancer. Overall study results and limits: Higher tumor mutation counts went along with higher counts of expanded intratumoral alpha and beta TCRs.

The sample holds many counts of this clonotype. Antigen unknown. The CDR3 runs to 14 residues. The ends lost 5 bases at V and 7 bases at J; junction bases unmatched: 5. Germline V CDR1 and CDR2: LNHNV, YYDKDF (reference sequence). The time point: sample taken at primary tumor resection. TCRdb recomputed calls from the 5' RACE reads with MiXCR, one row per CDR3 protein. The repertoire includes roughly 1,200 distinct CDR3 sequences, 15% to 18% of them detected once, and 20% sits in the top ten. The TCR comes from a male donor with early-stage non-small cell lung cancer. The sample consisted of lung tumor tissue, taken at surgery. This sequence joins TRBV15 and TRBJ2-1, with 10 bases matching TRBD2. Here the CDR3 DNA reads TGTGCCACCAGCGAAGGGACTAGCGTAAATGAGCAGTTCTTC. Translated: CATSEGTSVNEQFF.